These T cell receptor beta chains were read from a single sample in a study of neurological immune-mediated disorders. TCRdb recomputed calls from the 5' RACE reads with MiXCR, one row per CDR3 protein. The sample yields about 60,000 distinct CDR3 sequences, over 4% seen once. The sequencing sample was made of PBMCs. These TCRs come from a man aged 50 or older with multiple sclerosis. Each CDR3 is given with its conserved first and last residue. Fields, in order: V gene, J gene, CDR3 protein.

v_call: TRBV20-1; j_call: TRBJ2-3; cdr3_aa: CSPSGLSSTDTQYF
v_call: TRBV7-9; j_call: TRBJ2-3; cdr3_aa: CASSLGRTPDSPTDTQYF
v_call: TRBV7-2; j_call: TRBJ2-1; cdr3_aa: CASRLQGSSYNEQFF
v_call: TRBV5-1; j_call: TRBJ2-7; cdr3_aa: CASSLGHSYEQYF
v_call: TRBV20-1; j_call: TRBJ2-7; cdr3_aa: CSAQTGGPKAYEQYF
v_call: TRBV28; j_call: TRBJ2-7; cdr3_aa: CASSSQGQGAWEQYF
v_call: TRBV28; j_call: TRBJ1-2; cdr3_aa: CASSFGTGYLGYTF
v_call: TRBV5-1; j_call: TRBJ1-1; cdr3_aa: CASRGNLLNTEAFF
v_call: TRBV28; j_call: TRBJ2-3; cdr3_aa: CASRDSGGWTDTQYF
v_call: TRBV20-1; j_call: TRBJ2-2; cdr3_aa: CSAAWGPGELFF
v_call: TRBV27; j_call: TRBJ2-5; cdr3_aa: CASSPGQGAAQYF
v_call: TRBV28; j_call: TRBJ2-2; cdr3_aa: CASSAAGLAGGVGELFF
v_call: TRBV20-1; j_call: TRBJ1-5; cdr3_aa: CSAGRDRVKGGNQPQHF
v_call: TRBV5-1; j_call: TRBJ1-6; cdr3_aa: CASSMTGGSSPLNF
v_call: TRBV20-1; j_call: TRBJ2-3; cdr3_aa: CSASAAATSGTDTQYF
v_call: TRBV11-3; j_call: TRBJ2-1; cdr3_aa: CASSFGSGPYNEQFF
v_call: TRBV11-2; j_call: TRBJ2-7; cdr3_aa: CASSLVGEVDEQYF
v_call: TRBV4-1; j_call: TRBJ2-2; cdr3_aa: CASSLSTNTGELFF
v_call: TRBV20-1; j_call: TRBJ1-1; cdr3_aa: CSADVENTEAFF
v_call: TRBV6-6; j_call: TRBJ2-3; cdr3_aa: CASRGSGSTDTQYF
v_call: TRBV5-6; j_call: TRBJ2-5; cdr3_aa: CASSLLAELQETQYF
v_call: TRBV6-2/TRBV6-3; j_call: TRBJ2-1; cdr3_aa: CASRQTPLGRRFYNEQFF
v_call: TRBV20-1; j_call: TRBJ2-5; cdr3_aa: CSARVRAGPGRETQYF
v_call: TRBV20-1; j_call: TRBJ2-7; cdr3_aa: CSANSEGFSYEQYF
v_call: TRBV6-5; j_call: TRBJ2-7; cdr3_aa: CASSPDQTGHSSYEQYF
v_call: TRBV20-1; j_call: TRBJ2-3; cdr3_aa: CSAYWRGGPDTQYF
v_call: TRBV3-1; j_call: TRBJ1-5; cdr3_aa: CASSQGVLISNQPQNF
v_call: TRBV15; j_call: TRBJ1-6; cdr3_aa: CATTNSPLHF
v_call: TRBV24-1; j_call: TRBJ1-2; cdr3_aa: CATSDPDGGRDGYTF
v_call: TRBV7-8; j_call: TRBJ2-7; cdr3_aa: CASSWGFSEVGEEQYF
v_call: TRBV4-1; j_call: TRBJ2-7; cdr3_aa: CASSQEGVGEQYF
v_call: TRBV12-3/TRBV12-4; j_call: TRBJ1-1; cdr3_aa: CASTLNTEAFF